The rows below give T cell receptor beta chains drawn from one sample of a study of blood T cell repertoires in COVID-19. Assay used: immunoSEQ multiplex PCR; TCRdb lists only in-frame clones, some missing. The sample shows about 50,000 clones, approximately 83% of them seen only once. Sequencing was done on a sample of peripheral blood. These receptors were taken from a man aged 35 to 55 with acute or convalescent COVID-19. The CDR3 runs from the conserved cysteine through the conserved F or W. The order of the fields is D gene, V gene, clone size, J gene, CDR3 DNA, CDR3 protein. D genes are given only for firm matches. Clone size is not always given. Where it is, it says once, few, many or a class for expanded clones.

>TRBD1|TRBV5-1|once|TRBJ1-5
TGCGCCAGCAGCTTGGAGGGACAGGGGAGTCAGCCCCAGCATTTT
CASSLEGQGSQPQHF
>-|TRBV11-3|-|TRBJ2-6
TGTGCCAGCAGCTTACAGGGGCCACTAAGCTCCTTCTCTGGGGCCAACGTCCTGACTTTC
CASSLQGPLSSFSGANVLTF
>-|TRBV27|few|TRBJ1-2
TGTGCCAGCAGTTCGACGACAGGCAGACGGGGCTACACCTTC
CASSSTTGRRGYTF
>-|TRBV7-9|-|TRBJ2-1
TGTGCCAGCAGCACTACGGGACTGCATATTGAGCAGTTCTTC
CASSTTGLHIEQFF
>TRBD2|TRBV19|-|TRBJ2-3
TGTGCCAGTAGCAGGCGCGGGGGGGAGACAGATACGCAGTATTTT
CASSRRGGETDTQYF
>TRBD2|TRBV2|-|TRBJ2-7
TGTGCCAGCACCCTTAGCGGGGGTCTCTACGAGCAGTACTTC
CASTLSGGLYEQYF
>TRBD1|TRBV25-1|few|TRBJ2-7
TGTGCCAGTAGTCCGCTGGACAGGTCGGATTCCTACGAGCAGTACTTC
CASSPLDRSDSYEQYF
>TRBD2|TRBV27|-|TRBJ2-3
TGTGCCAGCAGTCCGGCCGTAGAGGTAGCGGGACACACAGATACGCAGTATTTT
CASSPAVEVAGHTDTQYF
>TRBD1|TRBV6-5|-|TRBJ1-3
TGTGCCAGCAGTTACACAGGGGGCACCATATATTTT
CASSYTGGTIYF
>TRBD1|TRBV6-5|-|TRBJ1-1
TGTGCCGGATCCCAGGACAGGGGGGACACTGAAGCTTTCTTT
CAGSQDRGDTEAFF
>TRBD1|TRBV5-8|-|TRBJ2-3
TGTGCCAGCAGCTTGGGAGTACAGGGGGTGTCTGGCACAGATACGCAGTATTTT
CASSLGVQGVSGTDTQYF
>TRBD1|TRBV2|-|TRBJ2-2
TGTGCCAGCAGGGGAATGACAGGGGTCACCGGGGAGCTGTTTTTT
CASRGMTGVTGELFF
>TRBD2|TRBV5-1|-|TRBJ2-5
TGCGCCAGCAGTCGGACTAGCGGGACCCAAGAGACCCAGTACTTC
CASSRTSGTQETQYF
>-|TRBV6-4|once|TRBJ2-7
TGTGCCAGCAGTGCTACAGGGATTAGTAACGAGCAGTACTTC
CASSATGISNEQYF
>TRBD1|TRBV27|few|TRBJ2-5
TGTGCCAGCGGGGCGGACAGGGGGCTACAAGAGACCCAGTACTTC
CASGADRGLQETQYF
>TRBD2|TRBV15|-|TRBJ2-3
TGTGCCACCAGCAGAGATCTGGGCGGGGGGCGAGATACGCAGTATTTT
CATSRDLGGGRDTQYF
>TRBD2|TRBV6-1|few|TRBJ2-3
TGTGCCAGCAGTGAAGTCGCCCTAGCGGGAGTTGCAGCTACGCAGTATTTT
CASSEVALAGVAATQYF
>-|TRBV6-6|-|TRBJ1-2
TGTGCCAGCAGTTCTCAAAAAGGGGTCTATGGCTACACCTTC
CASSSQKGVYGYTF
>TRBD1|TRBV5-4|-|TRBJ2-5
TGTGCCAGCAGCCTAGGGACAGGGAAAGAGACCCAGTACTTC
CASSLGTGKETQYF
>TRBD1|TRBV19|-|TRBJ2-5
TGTGCCAGTAGTATAGCAACAGGGGGAGGCCAAGAGACCCAGTACTTC
CASSIATGGGQETQYF
>TRBD2|TRBV10-1|-|TRBJ2-2
TGCGCCTTAAGAACTAGCGGGGGGCCTAACACCGGGGAGCTGTTTTTT
CALRTSGGPNTGELFF
>-|TRBV4-1|-|TRBJ1-2
TGCGCCAGCAGCCTAGGGGTACCCCGGGGGTATGGCTACACCTTC
CASSLGVPRGYGYTF
>-|TRBV6-5|-|TRBJ1-5
TGTGCCAGCAGTAAGGGGAAGGCTCAGCCCCAGCATTTT
CASSKGKAQPQHF
>-|TRBV5-8|-|TRBJ1-4
TGTGCCAGCAGCTTGCGGGAAGGGGAAAAACTGTTTTTT
CASSLREGEKLFF
>-|TRBV6-5|-|TRBJ1-2
TGTGCCAGCAGTTCTCAGGGGACTGGCTACACCTTC
CASSSQGTGYTF
>TRBD2|TRBV7-2|-|TRBJ2-1
TGTGCCAGCAGCTTAGCACTAGCGGGCTCTTCCTACAATGAGCAGTTCTTC
CASSLALAGSSYNEQFF
>TRBD1|TRBV5-1|-|TRBJ1-3
TGCGCCAGCAGACGGGACAGCGGTTCTGGAAACACCATATATTTT
CASRRDSGSGNTIYF